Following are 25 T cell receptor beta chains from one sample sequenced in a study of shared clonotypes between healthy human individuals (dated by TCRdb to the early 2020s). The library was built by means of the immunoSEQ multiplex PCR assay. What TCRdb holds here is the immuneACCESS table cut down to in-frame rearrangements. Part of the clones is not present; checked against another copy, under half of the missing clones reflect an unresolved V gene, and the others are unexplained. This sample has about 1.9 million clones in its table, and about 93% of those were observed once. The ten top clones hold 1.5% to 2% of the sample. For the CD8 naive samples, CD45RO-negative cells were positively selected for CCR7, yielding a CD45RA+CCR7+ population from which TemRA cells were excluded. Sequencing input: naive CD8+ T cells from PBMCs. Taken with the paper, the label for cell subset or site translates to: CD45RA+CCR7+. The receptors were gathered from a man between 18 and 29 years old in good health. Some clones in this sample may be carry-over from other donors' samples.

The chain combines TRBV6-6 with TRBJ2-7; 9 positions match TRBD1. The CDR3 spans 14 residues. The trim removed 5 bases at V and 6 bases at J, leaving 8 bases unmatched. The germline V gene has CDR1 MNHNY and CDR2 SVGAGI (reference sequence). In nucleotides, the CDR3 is TGTGCCAGCAGTGGAAGGGACAGGGCGGCCGAGCAGTACTTC. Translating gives CASSGRDRAAEQYF.

CDR3 in DNA: TGTGCCAGCAGCACGCAGGGGGCTCTTTACATAGGAATCACTGAAGCTTTCTTT. Protein product: CASSTQGALYIGITEAFF. The chain has TRBV7-9 and TRBJ1-1, with 8 bases matching TRBD1. Germline CDR1 is SEHNR and CDR2 is FQNEAQ (reference sequence). Unmatched junction bases numbered 18, after V lost 5 bases and J lost 4 bases. The CDR3 runs to 18 residues.

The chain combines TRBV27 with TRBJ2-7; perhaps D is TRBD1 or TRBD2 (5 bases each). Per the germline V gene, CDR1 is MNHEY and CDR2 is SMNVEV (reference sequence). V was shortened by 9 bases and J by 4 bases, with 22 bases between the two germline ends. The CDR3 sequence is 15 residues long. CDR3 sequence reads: CASKYRDPLSYEQYF. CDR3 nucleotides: TGTGCCAGTAAATACCGGGACCCACTTTCTTACGAGCAGTACTTC.

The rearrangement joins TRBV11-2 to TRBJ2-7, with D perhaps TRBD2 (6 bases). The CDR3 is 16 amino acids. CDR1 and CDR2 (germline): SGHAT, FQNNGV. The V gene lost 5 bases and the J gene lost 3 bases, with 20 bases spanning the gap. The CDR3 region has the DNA TGTGCCAGCAGCCCGAGACGACGGGAGATTAGCTACGAGCAGTACTTC. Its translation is CASSPRRREISYEQYF.

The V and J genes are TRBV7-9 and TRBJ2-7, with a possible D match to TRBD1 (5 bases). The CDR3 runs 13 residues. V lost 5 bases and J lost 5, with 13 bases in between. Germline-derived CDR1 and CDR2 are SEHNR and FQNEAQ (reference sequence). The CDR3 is CASSLSEGDEQYF. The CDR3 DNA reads TGTGCCAGCAGCCTCTCCGAAGGGGACGAGCAGTACTTC.

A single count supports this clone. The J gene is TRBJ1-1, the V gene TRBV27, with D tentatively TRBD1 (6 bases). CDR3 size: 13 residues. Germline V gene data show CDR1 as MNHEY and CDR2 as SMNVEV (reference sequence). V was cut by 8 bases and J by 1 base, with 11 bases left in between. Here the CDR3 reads CASLQGPNTEAFF. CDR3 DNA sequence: TGTGCCAGCTTGCAGGGGCCGAACACTGAAGCTTTCTTT.

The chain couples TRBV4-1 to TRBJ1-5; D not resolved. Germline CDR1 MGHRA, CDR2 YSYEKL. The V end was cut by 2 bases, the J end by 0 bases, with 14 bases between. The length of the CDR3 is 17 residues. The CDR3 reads CASSQLVRIDSNQPQHF. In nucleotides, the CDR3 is TGCGCCAGCAGCCAACTCGTCCGGATCGATAGCAATCAGCCCCAGCATTTT.

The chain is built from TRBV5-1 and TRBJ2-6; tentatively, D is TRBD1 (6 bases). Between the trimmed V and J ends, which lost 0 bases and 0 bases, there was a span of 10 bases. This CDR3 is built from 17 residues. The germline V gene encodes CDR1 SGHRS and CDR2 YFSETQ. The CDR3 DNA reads TGCGCCAGCAGCTTGGGACAGGTTCTCTCTGGGGCCAACGTCCTGACTTTC. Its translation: CASSLGQVLSGANVLTF.

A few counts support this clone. DNA of the CDR3: TGTGCCAGTACCACCCCCAACTATGGCTACACCTTC. Protein product: CASTTPNYGYTF. This rearrangement joins TRBV19 to TRBJ1-2; the D is unclear. The CDR3 has 12 residues. The germline CDR1 and CDR2 sequences are LNHDA and SQIVND (reference sequence). The V end lost 7 bases, the J end lost 2 bases, and 8 bases lay between the germline ends.

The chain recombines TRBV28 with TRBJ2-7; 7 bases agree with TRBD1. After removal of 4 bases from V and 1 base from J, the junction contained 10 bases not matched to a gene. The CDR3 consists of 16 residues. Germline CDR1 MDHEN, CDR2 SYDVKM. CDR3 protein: CASSSHLTGKSYEQYF. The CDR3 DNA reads TGTGCCAGCAGTTCTCATCTGACAGGGAAATCCTACGAGCAGTACTTC.

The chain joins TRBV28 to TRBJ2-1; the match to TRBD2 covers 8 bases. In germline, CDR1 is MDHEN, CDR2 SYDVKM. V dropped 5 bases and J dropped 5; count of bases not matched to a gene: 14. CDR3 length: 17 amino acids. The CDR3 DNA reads TGTGCCAGCAGTACCCCACCCGGGACTAGTCATCACAATGAGCAGTTCTTC. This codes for CASSTPPGTSHHNEQFF.

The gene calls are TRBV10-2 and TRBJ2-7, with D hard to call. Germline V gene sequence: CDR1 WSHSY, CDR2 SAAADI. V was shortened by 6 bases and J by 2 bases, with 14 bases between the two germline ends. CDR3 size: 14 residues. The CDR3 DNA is TGCGCCAGCAGCATGAACAGACTCACCTACGAGCAGTACTTC. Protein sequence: CASSMNRLTYEQYF.

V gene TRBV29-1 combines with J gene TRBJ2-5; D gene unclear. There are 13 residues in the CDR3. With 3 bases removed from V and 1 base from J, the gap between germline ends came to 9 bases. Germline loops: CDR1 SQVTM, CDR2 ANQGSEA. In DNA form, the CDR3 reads TGCAGCGTTGACGCGGTCACCCAAGAGACCCAGTACTTC. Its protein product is CSVDAVTQETQYF. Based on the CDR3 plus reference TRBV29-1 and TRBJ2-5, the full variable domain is SAVISQKPSRDICQRGTSLTIQCQVDSQVTMMFWYRQQPGQSLTLIATANQGSEATYESGFVIDKFPISRPNLTFSTLTVSNMSPEDSSIYLCSVDAVTQETQYFGPGTRLLVL.

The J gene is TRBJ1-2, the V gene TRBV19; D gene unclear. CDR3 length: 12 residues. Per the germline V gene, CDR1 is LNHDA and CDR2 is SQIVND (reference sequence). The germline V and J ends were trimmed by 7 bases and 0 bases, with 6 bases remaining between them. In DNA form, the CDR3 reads TGTGCCAGTAAAGAGACTAACTATGGCTACACCTTC. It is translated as CASKETNYGYTF.

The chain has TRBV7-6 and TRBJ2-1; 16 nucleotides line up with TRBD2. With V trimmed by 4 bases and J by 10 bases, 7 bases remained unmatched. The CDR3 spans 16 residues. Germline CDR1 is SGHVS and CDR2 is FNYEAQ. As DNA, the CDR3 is TGTGCCAGCAGCTCAAGACCGGGACTAGCGGGAGGGGAGCAGTTCTTC. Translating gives CASSSRPGLAGGEQFF.

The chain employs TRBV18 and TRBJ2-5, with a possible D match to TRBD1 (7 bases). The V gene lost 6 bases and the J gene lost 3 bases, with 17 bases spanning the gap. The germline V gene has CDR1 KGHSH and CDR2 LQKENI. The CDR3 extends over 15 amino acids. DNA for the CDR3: TGTGCCAGCTCCCCAACAGGGGAGGTTGAAGAGACCCAGTACTTC. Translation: CASSPTGEVEETQYF.

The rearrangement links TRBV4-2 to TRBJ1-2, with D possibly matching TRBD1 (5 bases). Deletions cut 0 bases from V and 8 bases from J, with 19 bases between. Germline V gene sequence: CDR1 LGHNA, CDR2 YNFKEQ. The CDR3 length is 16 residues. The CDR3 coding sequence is TGTGCCAGCAGCCAAGATTGGTCGGGGGAGTTGCACGGCTACACCTTC. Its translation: CASSQDWSGELHGYTF.

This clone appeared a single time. This CDR3 reads CASSTGTTSGNTIYF. In nucleotides, the CDR3 is TGTGCCAGCAGCACGGGGACAACCTCTGGAAACACCATATATTTT. V is TRBV7-2 and J is TRBJ1-3, with D perhaps TRBD1 (6 bases). The germline V gene encodes CDR1 SGHTA and CDR2 FQGNSA. There are 15 residues in the CDR3. V was pared by 5 bases and J by 0 bases, with 11 bases between.

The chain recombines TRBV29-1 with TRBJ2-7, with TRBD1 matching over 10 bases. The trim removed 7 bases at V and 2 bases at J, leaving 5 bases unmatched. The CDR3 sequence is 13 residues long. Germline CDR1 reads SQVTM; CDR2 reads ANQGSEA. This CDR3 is CSALTGGPYEQYF. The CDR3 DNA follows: TGCAGCGCATTGACAGGGGGCCCCTACGAGCAGTACTTC.

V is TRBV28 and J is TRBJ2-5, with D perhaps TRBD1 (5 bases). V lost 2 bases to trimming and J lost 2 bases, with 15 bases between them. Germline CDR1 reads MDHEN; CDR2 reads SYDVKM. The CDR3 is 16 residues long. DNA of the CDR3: TGTGCCAGCAGTTTAGGGGCCCGGGTGGCACAAGAGACCCAGTACTTC. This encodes CASSLGARVAQETQYF.

The CDR3 DNA sequence: TGTGCCAGCAGTTTATCCCCTGCCAGGGATCAGCCCCAGCATTTT. It yields the protein CASSLSPARDQPQHF. This chain uses TRBV28 with TRBJ1-5, with D possibly matching TRBD1 (5 bases). The V end was cut by 1 base, the J end by 5 bases, with 12 bases between. Germline-derived CDR1 and CDR2 are MDHEN and SYDVKM. The CDR3 totals 15 residues.

This CDR3 is CAWRAGGGMNTEAFF. The CDR3 nucleotides read TGTGCCTGGAGGGCAGGGGGCGGCATGAACACTGAAGCTTTCTTT. The V and J genes are TRBV30 and TRBJ1-1, with TRBD1 matching over 8 bases. Germline CDR1 is GTSNPN and CDR2 is SVGIG (reference sequence). CDR3 length: 15 amino acids. V lost 3 bases, J lost 0 bases, and 6 bases stayed unmatched.

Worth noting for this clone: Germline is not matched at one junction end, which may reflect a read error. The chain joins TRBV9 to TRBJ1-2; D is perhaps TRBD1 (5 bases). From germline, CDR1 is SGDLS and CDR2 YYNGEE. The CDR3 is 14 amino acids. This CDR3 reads CASSMGGANYGYTF. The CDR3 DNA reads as TGTGCGAGCAGTATGGGGGGAGCTAACTATGGCTACACCTTC.

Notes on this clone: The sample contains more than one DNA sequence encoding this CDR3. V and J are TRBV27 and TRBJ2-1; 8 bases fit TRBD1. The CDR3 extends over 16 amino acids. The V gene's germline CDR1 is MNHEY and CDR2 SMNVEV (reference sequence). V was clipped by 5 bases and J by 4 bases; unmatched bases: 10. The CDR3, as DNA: TGTGCCAGCAGTCCCTCAGGGGGCGAGACGTACAATGAGCAGTTCTTC. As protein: CASSPSGGETYNEQFF.

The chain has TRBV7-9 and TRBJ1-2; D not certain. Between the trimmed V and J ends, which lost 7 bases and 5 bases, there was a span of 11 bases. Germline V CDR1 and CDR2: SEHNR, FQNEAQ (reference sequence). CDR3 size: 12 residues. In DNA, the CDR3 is TGTGCCAGCACTTCATCGGAATATGGCTACACCTTC. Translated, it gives CASTSSEYGYTF.